The 17 T cell receptor beta chains presented below share a single source sample, sequenced in a study of cytomegalovirus exposure and HLA in healthy donors. The PCR ran on 60 Vbeta and 13 Jbeta primers. Sequencing was performed with immunoSEQ multiplex PCR; in TCRdb, only in-frame clones are kept and a portion is missing. The data show more than 95,000 clones, more than 60% seen once. Sequencing was performed on PBMCs. The receptors here all came from a young man in good health and CMV-seronegative.

The J gene is TRBJ2-7, the V gene TRBV4-2; 9 bases line up with TRBD2. Germline CDR1 is LGHNA and CDR2 is YNFKEQ. With 0 bases clipped from V and 6 bases from J, the junction kept 9 bases outside the gene matches. The CDR3 extends over 16 amino acids. As DNA, the CDR3 is TGTGCCAGCAGCCAAGATGGGGCTAGCGGGAACCGCGAGCAGTACTTC. Its translation is CASSQDGASGNREQYF.

This clone was observed once. The chain couples TRBV6-1 to TRBJ1-5; tentative D call: TRBD1 (5 bases). The CDR3 totals 15 residues. Germline V gives CDR1 MNHNS, CDR2 SASEGT. V was trimmed by 2 bases and J by 7 bases, leaving 15 bases between them. CDR3 bases: TGTGCCAGCAGTGAAAAAGGAGGGGCGTTGCAGCCCCAGCATTTT. It encodes CASSEKGGALQPQHF.

The CDR3 region is CASSQTEVTEAFF. The CDR3 coding sequence is TGTGCCAGCAGCCAGACAGAAGTCACTGAAGCTTTCTTT. The chain has TRBV7-2 and TRBJ1-1; D possibly corresponds to TRBD1 (5 bases). The length of the CDR3 is 13 residues. The germline V and J ends were trimmed by 5 bases and 4 bases, with 11 bases remaining between them. Germline values: CDR1 SGHTA, CDR2 FQGNSA.

DNA for the CDR3: TGTGCCAGCAGCCAAGTCGAACCGGGACAGGGGGATGAAAAACTGTTTTTT. Amino acids: CASSQVEPGQGDEKLFF. The genes are TRBV4-2 and TRBJ1-4; the match to TRBD1 covers 11 bases. Germline CDR1 LGHNA, CDR2 YNFKEQ. This CDR3 is built from 17 residues. V lost 1 base, J lost 6 bases, and 7 bases stayed unmatched.

The chain is built from TRBV6-1 and TRBJ1-5; 7 bases are shared with TRBD1. Germline CDR1 and CDR2: MNHNS and SASEGT. Germline trimming cut 4 bases from V and 6 bases from J; bases unmatched to any gene: 9. The CDR3 length is 15 residues. The CDR3 loop reads CASSGTGSGVQPQHF. CDR3 bases: TGTGCCAGCAGTGGGACAGGATCGGGGGTTCAGCCCCAGCATTTT.

The gene calls are TRBV4-2 and TRBJ1-1, with 8 bases aligning to TRBD1. CDR1 is LGHNA, CDR2 YNFKEQ, per germline. This CDR3 region has 16 residues. V shed 3 bases and J 1 base; nucleotides not matched to a gene: 7. The CDR3 DNA sequence: TGTGCCAGCAGCCAGGATTCCGGGACAGGGAACACTGAAGCTTTCTTT. It encodes CASSQDSGTGNTEAFF.

The chain uses TRBV7-6 and TRBJ1-2; D is perhaps TRBD1 (6 bases). V lost 5 bases and J lost 7, with 26 bases in between. Germline CDR1 SGHVS, CDR2 FNYEAQ. The length of the CDR3 is 17 residues. The CDR3 here is CASSEGLGTRRSRGYTF. CDR3 nucleotides: TGTGCCAGCAGCGAGGGGTTGGGGACAAGGAGGTCGCGTGGCTACACCTTC.

The gene calls are TRBV2 and TRBJ2-2; D may be TRBD1 (5 bases). V was clipped by 4 bases and J by 3 bases, with 9 bases between them. There are 14 residues in the CDR3. Germline V CDR1 and CDR2: SNHLY, FYNNEI. The CDR3 region has the DNA TGTGCCAGCAGTGTTTCCAGGGACACCGGGGAGCTGTTTTTT. It specifies CASSVSRDTGELFF.

The chain couples TRBV19 to TRBJ2-7, with TRBD1 identical over 11 bases. Germline values: CDR1 LNHDA, CDR2 SQIVND (reference sequence). The CDR3 length is 14 residues. The ends lost 5 bases at V and 2 bases at J; junction bases unmatched: 2. CDR3 DNA sequence: TGTGCCAGTAGTCGGACAGGGGGCCCCTACGAGCAGTACTTC. Its protein product is CASSRTGGPYEQYF.

The J gene is TRBJ1-6, the V gene TRBV28; 10 bases are a match to TRBD1. The CDR3 loop spans 15 amino acids. Per germline, CDR1 MDHEN and CDR2 SYDVKM. V lost 3 bases and J lost 10; bases outside the gene matches: 6. CDR3 sequence reads: CASSFDDRGQSPLHF. The DNA for the CDR3 is TGTGCCAGCAGTTTTGATGACAGGGGGCAATCACCCCTCCACTTT. The full variable domain, with the rest looked up from reference TRBV28 and TRBJ1-6, is DVKVTQSSRYLVKRTGEKVFLECVQDMDHENMFWYRQDPGLGLRLIYFSYDVKMKEKGDIPEGYSVSREKKERFSLILESASTNQTSMYLCASSFDDRGQSPLHFGNGTRLTVT.

This clone showed up just once. This chain uses TRBV9 with TRBJ2-1; 12 bases agree with TRBD2. Germline-derived CDR1 and CDR2 are SGDLS and YYNGEE. After removal of 2 bases from V and 6 bases from J, the junction contained 6 bases not matched to a gene. This CDR3 is built from 16 residues. The CDR3 DNA follows: TGTGCCAGCAGCGTCATGACTAGCGGGAGCATCAATGAGCAGTTCTTC. Translation gives CASSVMTSGSINEQFF.

This clone was counted only a few times. The J gene is TRBJ1-1, the V gene TRBV28; D not certain. This CDR3 is built from 15 residues. Germline-derived CDR1 and CDR2 are MDHEN and SYDVKM. Trimming removed 1 base from V and 0 bases from J, with 9 bases in between. CDR3 DNA sequence: TGTGCCAGCAGTTTATTCGCGGGGATGAACACTGAAGCTTTCTTT. Protein: CASSLFAGMNTEAFF.

Details on this clone: Other DNA sequences of this sample code for an identical CDR3. The rearrangement links TRBV19 to TRBJ1-1; D uncertain. V lost 9 bases, J lost 1 base, and 12 bases lay in between. Germline V gene lookup returns CDR1 LNHDA and CDR2 SQIVND (reference sequence). The CDR3 contains 13 residues. CDR3 in amino acids: CASSFGRNTEAFF. The DNA of the CDR3 is TGTGCCAGCAGCTTTGGGAGGAACACTGAAGCTTTCTTT.

The V gene is TRBV27, the J gene TRBJ1-2, with D unclear. Germline CDR1 is MNHEY and CDR2 is SMNVEV (reference sequence). The CDR3 contains 13 residues. V was pared by 3 bases and J by 2 bases, with 7 bases between. The CDR3 here is CASSFGLNYGYTF. CDR3 in DNA: TGTGCCAGCAGTTTCGGACTAAACTATGGCTACACCTTC.

The chain recombines TRBV18 with TRBJ1-4; D gene unclear. The CDR3 has 14 amino acids. Germline V CDR1 and CDR2: KGHSH, LQKENI. Trimming cost V 3 bases and J 0 bases, with 5 bases left between them. The DNA for the CDR3 is TGTGCCAGCTCACCGGGAGCAACTAATGAAAAACTGTTTTTT. It encodes CASSPGATNEKLFF.

The V call is TRBV5-4, the J call TRBJ1-1, with 8 bases matching TRBD1. Unmatched junction bases numbered 4, after V lost 0 bases and J lost 0 bases. The CDR3 spans 16 residues. Germline V gene sequence: CDR1 SGHNT, CDR2 YYREEE (reference sequence). CDR3: CASSLGRTGLNTEAFF. CDR3 DNA: TGTGCCAGCAGCTTGGGCCGGACAGGGTTGAACACTGAAGCTTTCTTT. The full variable domain, completed using reference TRBV5-4 and TRBJ1-1, is ETGVTQSPTHLIKTRGQQVTLRCSSQSGHNTVSWYQQALGQGPQFIFQYYREEENGRGNFPPRFSGLQFPNYSSELNVNALELDDSALYLCASSLGRTGLNTEAFFGQGTRLTVV.

V is TRBV19 and J is TRBJ1-4; tentatively, D is TRBD1 (5 bases). The CDR3 consists of 13 residues. Looked up from germline, CDR1 is LNHDA and CDR2 is SQIVND (reference sequence). V was trimmed by 3 bases and J by 4 bases, leaving 6 bases between them. The CDR3 bases are TGTGCCAGTAGTATCCAGGGTAATGAAAAACTGTTTTTT. Amino acid sequence: CASSIQGNEKLFF.